This TCR beta chain stems from a study of blood T cell repertoires in COVID-19. About the research overall: Acute and convalescent COVID-19 specimens originated in the United States, Italy and Spain. In each case, the material was cDNA or gDNA derived from T cells, B-cell-depleted T cells, or PBMCs.

CDR1 is SGHTA and CDR2 is FQGTGA in the germline V gene. Germline trimming cut 3 bases from V and 5 bases from J; bases unmatched to any gene: 4. CDR3 length equals 13 residues. This clone was seen only once. Data came from immunoSEQ multiplex PCR; TCRdb stores just in-frame clones and leaves some out. The repertoire holds over 45,000 clones, about nine tenths seen once, with around 8% in the top ten. This sequence joins TRBV7-3 and TRBJ2-7, with 7 bases aligning to TRBD1. This clonotype was obtained from a man in his sixties with active COVID-19. The sequenced sample was peripheral blood. CDR3 sequence: CASSFDRVHEQYF. CDR3 DNA sequence: TGTGCCAGCAGCTTCGACAGGGTACACGAGCAGTACTTC.